The TCR beta chain under discussion was sequenced for a study of blood T cell repertoires in COVID-19. As for the study in general: The origin of the acute and convalescent COVID-19 samples was the United States, Italy and Spain.

This CDR3 spans 19 amino acids. V was pared by 1 base and J by 0 bases, with 11 bases of the junction left unmatched. Germline values: CDR1 SGHRS, CDR2 YFSETQ. Study members were between roughly 18 and 89 years old and lived in some 26 US regions. Participant-reported clinical history was the basis for cohort assignment. Profiled with immunoSEQ multiplex PCR; TCRdb holds only in-frame clones, not every one. The sample holds under 350,000 clones; 90% are singletons and the top ten take 2% to 3%. The sequence came from a man in his 60s who had recovered from COVID-19. The chain recombines TRBV5-1 with TRBJ2-7, with 12 positions matching TRBD2. The source material was PBMCs or T cells enriched from blood (not recorded which). The CDR3 nucleotides are TGCGCCAGCAGCTTGTTTGTGACTAGCGGGAGCCCAAGCTCCTACGAGCAGTACTTC. Its protein is CASSLFVTSGSPSSYEQYF. The complete variable domain, with remaining parts taken from reference TRBV5-1 and TRBJ2-7, reads KAGVTQTPRYLIKTRGQQVTLSCSPISGHRSVSWYQQTPGQGLQFLFEYFSETQRNKGNFPGRFSGRQFSNSRSEMNVSTLELGDSALYLCASSLFVTSGSPSSYEQYFGPGTRLTVT.